A single sample gave rise to the 20 T cell receptor beta chains below, sequenced in a study of shared clonotypes between healthy human individuals. TCRdb keeps only in-frame clones here, not all; method: immunoSEQ multiplex PCR. The data show about 2.5 million clones, around 92% seen once. The sample comprised naive CD4+ T cells from PBMCs. Subset given: CD45RA+ positively selected. The origin of the receptors is a man aged 18-30 years in good health. Some clones in this sample may be carry-over from other donors' samples.

In its sample, this clone was seen a few times. The rearrangement joins TRBV28 to TRBJ1-4, with D unclear. Trimming removed 7 bases from V and 8 bases from J, with 17 bases in between. CDR3 size: 14 residues. Germline V lookup: CDR1 MDHEN, CDR2 SYDVKM. CDR3 in amino acids: CASTLSRAQEKLFF. The CDR3 coding sequence is TGTGCCAGCACCTTATCCCGGGCCCAAGAAAAACTGTTTTTT.

This clone came up once. The V gene is TRBV5-1, the J gene TRBJ2-3; weak D call: TRBD1 (5 bases). Germline V gene data show CDR1 as SGHRS and CDR2 as YFSETQ. V was shortened by 0 bases and J by 8 bases, with 7 bases between the two germline ends. CDR3 size: 12 residues. CDR3 in DNA: TGCGCCAGCAGCTTGGATCAGGGTACGCAGTATTTT. Its protein product is CASSLDQGTQYF.

The chain's CDR3 is CASSPQTGQGYEQYF. DNA of the CDR3: TGTGCCAGCAGCCCGCAAACGGGACAGGGCTACGAGCAGTACTTC. The chain combines TRBV7-2 with TRBJ2-7; 9 bases agree with TRBD1. Per the germline V gene, CDR1 is SGHTA and CDR2 is FQGNSA. There are 15 residues in the CDR3. V was clipped by 5 bases and J by 3 bases; unmatched bases: 8.

The chain couples TRBV27 to TRBJ2-1, with 14 bases fitting TRBD2. The length of the CDR3 is 16 residues. The trim removed 4 bases at V and 8 bases at J, leaving 7 bases unmatched. Germline CDR1 MNHEY, CDR2 SMNVEV (reference sequence). The CDR3 here is CASSSGLAGVMDEQFF. The CDR3 region has the DNA TGTGCCAGCAGTTCGGGACTAGCGGGAGTAATGGATGAGCAGTTCTTC.

This rearrangement joins TRBV21-1 to TRBJ2-5. TRBV21-1 is termed a pseudogene. CDR3 size: 12 residues. CDR3 sequence reads: CASSKVGETQYF. The DNA for the CDR3 is TGTGCCAGCAGCAAAGTAGGGGAGACCCAGTACTTC.

The chain combines TRBV19 with TRBJ1-5; D unclear. CDR1 LNHDA and CDR2 SQIVND come from the germline V gene (reference sequence). CDR3 length equals 12 residues. The V end lost 3 bases, the J end lost 7 bases, and 7 bases lay between the germline ends. The chain's CDR3 is CASSIPPQPQHF. As DNA, the CDR3 is TGTGCCAGTAGTATCCCCCCCCAGCCCCAGCATTTT.

The rearrangement uses TRBV28 and TRBJ1-2; 10 bases map to TRBD1. Trimming took 5 bases from V and 4 from J; bases not matched to a gene: 7. Per the germline V gene, CDR1 is MDHEN and CDR2 is SYDVKM. The CDR3 length is 15 residues. The CDR3 protein is CASSLPGQGSYGYTF. In DNA form, the CDR3 reads TGTGCCAGCAGTCTCCCGGGACAGGGGTCCTATGGCTACACCTTC.

The chain joins TRBV4-1 to TRBJ2-3; D remains ambiguous. The CDR3 is made up of 14 amino acids. V lost 3 bases and J 2 bases, leaving 9 bases between the germline ends. Germline lookup yields CDR1 MGHRA and CDR2 YSYEKL. For the CDR3, the DNA is TGCGCCAGCAGCCATTCTCCGTACACAGATACGCAGTATTTT. Amino acids: CASSHSPYTDTQYF.

This sequence joins TRBV28 and TRBJ1-4; TRBD1 agrees at 8 bases. The CDR3 is made up of 13 amino acids. Trimming cost V 7 bases and J 8 bases; bases outside gene matches: 6. Germline CDR1 reads MDHEN; CDR2 reads SYDVKM. Here the CDR3 DNA reads TGTGCCAGCATCCAGGGGGCTGGGGAAAAACTGTTTTTT. Protein: CASIQGAGEKLFF. Using reference TRBV28 and TRBJ1-4 for the parts outside the CDR3, the full variable domain is DVKVTQSSRYLVKRTGEKVFLECVQDMDHENMFWYRQDPGLGLRLIYFSYDVKMKEKGDIPEGYSVSREKKERFSLILESASTNQTSMYLCASIQGAGEKLFFGSGTQLSVL.

The chain has TRBV9 and TRBJ2-1, with 12 bases aligning to TRBD2. With 4 bases clipped from V and 3 bases from J, the junction kept 5 bases outside the gene matches. The CDR3 runs 16 residues. Germline loops: CDR1 SGDLS, CDR2 YYNGEE. CDR3 protein: CASSPRTSGNYNEQFF. Written as DNA, the CDR3 is TGTGCCAGCAGCCCCCGGACTAGCGGGAACTACAATGAGCAGTTCTTC.

The V and J genes are TRBV7-9 and TRBJ2-3, with TRBD2 matching 12 bases. The CDR3 runs 15 residues. The V segment lost 3 bases and the J segment 6 bases; nucleotides outside the gene matches: 4. Germline CDR1 and CDR2: SEHNR and FQNEAQ (reference sequence). The CDR3 reads CASSFLAGGLDTQYF. As DNA, the CDR3 is TGTGCCAGCAGCTTCCTAGCGGGAGGGCTGGATACGCAGTATTTT.

V is TRBV28 and J is TRBJ2-7; D is ambiguous. There are 13 residues in the CDR3. Germline CDR1 reads MDHEN; CDR2 reads SYDVKM. Trimming took 5 bases from V and 2 from J, leaving 10 bases between them. CDR3 loop: CASSRTLPYEQYF. Written as DNA, the CDR3 is TGTGCCAGCAGTCGCACTCTCCCCTACGAGCAGTACTTC.

This rearrangement joins TRBV6-1 to TRBJ1-5; D is undetermined. Germline V gives CDR1 MNHNS, CDR2 SASEGT. Trimming shortened V by 1 base and J by 4 bases, and 17 bases separated the two germline ends. The CDR3 spans 17 residues. The CDR3 region has the DNA TGTGCCAGCAGTGAAGTATTTCACGTAACGTCAAATCAGCCCCAGCATTTT. It codes for CASSEVFHVTSNQPQHF.

This chain links TRBV29-1 with TRBJ1-2, with D possibly matching TRBD1 (5 bases). Trimming took 4 bases from V and 2 from J, leaving 11 bases between them. This CDR3 has 13 amino acids. Per germline, CDR1 SQVTM and CDR2 ANQGSEA. The CDR3 DNA sequence: TGCAGCGTTGCAGGCAGGGTAAACTATGGCTACACCTTC. Its translation: CSVAGRVNYGYTF.

This clone was detected once. The chain recombines TRBV18 with TRBJ2-1; 10 bases are shared with TRBD2. Germline-derived CDR1 and CDR2 are KGHSH and LQKENI. This CDR3 region has 19 residues. J lost 6 bases, V lost 3 bases, and 17 bases had no gene match. The CDR3 protein is CASSPPFYDRLAGLNEQFF. Written as DNA, the CDR3 is TGTGCCAGCTCACCTCCTTTCTACGACCGACTAGCGGGCCTCAATGAGCAGTTCTTC.

The rearrangement uses TRBV5-4 and TRBJ1-1, with 9 positions matching TRBD1. Germline assignment: CDR1 SGHNT and CDR2 YYREEE (reference sequence). Trimming took 6 bases from V and 0 from J; bases not matched to a gene: 6. This CDR3 comprises 15 residues. The CDR3 here is CASTDRGDMNTEAFF. The CDR3 DNA reads TGTGCCAGCACAGACAGGGGGGATATGAACACTGAAGCTTTCTTT.

The chain joins TRBV27 to TRBJ1-6; TRBD1 is a possible D gene (6 bases). Trimming cost V 2 bases and J 7 bases, with 9 bases left between them. There are 14 residues in the CDR3. Germline V gene data show CDR1 as MNHEY and CDR2 as SMNVEV (reference sequence). The CDR3 DNA is TGTGCCAGCAGTTTAACAGGGTACAATTCACCCCTCCACTTT. Protein product: CASSLTGYNSPLHF.

The gene calls are TRBV6-5 and TRBJ1-3, with no clear D. Trimming shortened V by 4 bases and J by 0 bases, and 13 bases separated the two germline ends. Germline V gene lookup returns CDR1 MNHEY and CDR2 SVGAGI. The CDR3 loop spans 16 amino acids. CDR3 region: CASSSPTRDSGNTIYF. In DNA form, the CDR3 reads TGTGCCAGCAGTTCCCCTACAAGAGACTCTGGAAACACCATATATTTT.

The chain is built from TRBV19 and TRBJ1-4; 7 bases agree with TRBD1. CDR3 length: 15 amino acids. The trim removed 7 bases at V and 5 bases at J, leaving 10 bases unmatched. Germline V lookup: CDR1 LNHDA, CDR2 SQIVND (reference sequence). The CDR3 protein is CASTPRARGNEKLFF. The CDR3 coding sequence is TGTGCCAGTACCCCAAGGGCCAGGGGGAATGAAAAACTGTTTTTT.

Written as DNA, the CDR3 is TGTGCCAGCACCGCACCGGGTGAAGCTTTCTTT. Protein: CASTAPGEAFF. The V call is TRBV28, the J call TRBJ1-1, with D unclear. CDR1 is MDHEN and CDR2 is SYDVKM in the germline V gene. V was shortened by 7 bases and J by 7 bases, with 10 bases between the two germline ends. This CDR3 is 11 amino acids long.